This T cell receptor beta chain was observed in a study of T cell repertoires in cytomegalovirus infection. Overall study context: Recently identified HLA-C-restricted CMV epitopes and well-studied HLA-B-restricted CMV epitopes were used by the study.

A remark on this clonotype: Its antigen is unidentified.

MiXCR was run by TCRdb on the reads, yielding one entry per CDR3 protein. Here the sample spans roughly 120,000 distinct CDR3 sequences, 32% being singletons. Trimming removed 6 bases at V and 10 bases at J, with 18 bases between. The CDR3 runs 13 residues. The J gene is TRBJ1-1, the V gene TRBV12-3 or TRBV12-4; no reliable D call. The input for sequencing was CD8+ T cells from cultured PBMCs, taken from culture after CMV antigen stimulation. The TCR was taken from a human donor in good health (CMV status not recorded). Some clones in this sample may be carry-over from other donors' samples. The CDR3 is CASSEYTLGGAFF. The CDR3, as DNA: TGTGCCAGCAGCGAATACACTCTGGGAGGAGCTTTCTTT.